What follows are 18 T cell receptor beta chains derived from one specimen sequenced in a study of beta chain features in type 1 diabetes. Points from the study as a whole: Moderate yet significant TCRB CDR3 shortening was seen in Type 1 diabetes patients in all four CD4+ subsets.

These receptors have no identified antigens. Expressed TCRB transcripts were sequenced because the isolated RNA had all been reverse transcribed beforehand. Produced via immunoSEQ multiplex PCR; TCRdb's table is partial and in-frame only. The sample shows a few hundred thousand clones, 14% of them seen only once. Material: naive CD4+ T cells from blood. These receptors originate from a man in his thirties or forties with type 1 diabetes.

This clone was observed a handful of times. This chain uses TRBV7-9 with TRBJ2-3, with 12 nucleotides matching TRBD2. This CDR3 contains 19 residues. With V trimmed by 5 bases and J by 6 bases, 18 bases remained unmatched. Germline values: CDR1 SEHNR, CDR2 FQNEAQ (reference sequence). The DNA of the CDR3 is TGTGCCAGCAGCCCTCCGCCCGGACGGACTAGCGGGATCAGGGATACGCAGTATTTT. Encoded protein: CASSPPPGRTSGIRDTQYF.

The chain joins TRBV7-8 to TRBJ2-3, with D possibly matching TRBD1 (5 bases). Germline lookup yields CDR1 SGHVS and CDR2 FQNEAQ. The CDR3 is made up of 16 amino acids. V lost 5 bases, J lost 2 bases, and 17 bases lay in between. The CDR3 nucleotides read TGTGCCAGCAGCAAACAGGCTTCATTCCCCACAGATACGCAGTATTTT. Translation gives CASSKQASFPTDTQYF. Supplemented by reference TRBV7-8 and TRBJ2-3, the full variable domain reads GAGVSQSPRYKVAKRGQDVALRCDPISGHVSLFWYQQALGQGPEFLTYFQNEAQLDKSGLPSDRFFAERPEGSVSTLKIQRTQQEDSAVYLCASSKQASFPTDTQYFGPGTRLTVL.

This clone was recorded a few times. V usage is TRBV7-9 and J usage is TRBJ2-7, with D possibly TRBD2 on 5 matching bases. The CDR3 spans 16 residues. V was shortened by 3 bases and J by 1 base, with 16 bases between the two germline ends. Germline V CDR1 and CDR2: SEHNR, FQNEAQ (reference sequence). The chain's CDR3 is CASSLGKWEWSYEQYF. CDR3 nucleotide sequence: TGTGCCAGCAGCTTGGGCAAGTGGGAGTGGTCCTACGAGCAGTACTTC.

In its sample, this clone was seen a few times. This chain links TRBV9 with TRBJ2-7, with 8 bases identical to TRBD2. Germline CDR1 and CDR2: SGDLS and YYNGEE. Trimming at V came to 4 bases and at J to 6 bases, leaving 9 bases not matched to a gene. This CDR3 is 14 amino acids long. CDR3 sequence: CASSIREGHSEQYF. In DNA form, the CDR3 reads TGTGCCAGCAGCATTCGGGAGGGACATTCCGAGCAGTACTTC.

This clone has just a few counts. This chain uses TRBV2 with TRBJ2-7, with 7 bases matching TRBD2. Germline assignment: CDR1 SNHLY and CDR2 FYNNEI. V dropped 3 bases and J dropped 6; count of bases not matched to a gene: 5. The CDR3 is 13 residues long. The CDR3 region is CASSESWGGEQYF. In DNA, the CDR3 is TGTGCCAGCAGTGAGAGTTGGGGGGGCGAGCAGTACTTC.

The V and J genes are TRBV5-1 and TRBJ2-7, with 7 bases matching TRBD1. This CDR3 is 15 amino acids long. Germline-derived CDR1 and CDR2 are SGHRS and YFSETQ. J gave up 3 bases and V 2 bases, and 8 bases lay outside the gene matches. Written as DNA, the CDR3 is TGCGCCAGCAGCTTCCGACAGGGCTCCCTCTACGAGCAGTACTTC. Translated, it gives CASSFRQGSLYEQYF.

The rearrangement uses TRBV7-9 and TRBJ1-1; D is unresolved. Trimming removed 1 base from V and 3 bases from J, with 12 bases in between. The CDR3 consists of 15 residues. Germline V gene data show CDR1 as SEHNR and CDR2 as FQNEAQ (reference sequence). In nucleotides, the CDR3 is TGTGCCAGCAGCTTAGGGGCCAGCCTTCACACTGAAGCTTTCTTT. Its protein product is CASSLGASLHTEAFF.

The table lists this clone with a few counts. The V and J genes are TRBV28 and TRBJ2-7; 11 bases are shared with TRBD2. This CDR3 region has 15 residues. With V trimmed by 6 bases and J by 0 bases, 4 bases remained unmatched. Germline loops: CDR1 MDHEN, CDR2 SYDVKM. CDR3 sequence reads: CASSSGTSGSYEQYF. The CDR3 nucleotides read TGTGCCAGCAGCTCCGGGACTAGCGGCTCCTACGAGCAGTACTTC.

The V call is TRBV28, the J call TRBJ2-1; TRBD2 aligns across 8 bases. Germline V lookup: CDR1 MDHEN, CDR2 SYDVKM. Trimming at V came to 4 bases and at J to 7 bases, leaving 6 bases not matched to a gene. The CDR3 consists of 14 residues. The CDR3, as DNA: TGTGCCAGCAGTTCGGCGGGAGGCCAGAATGAGCAGTTCTTC. It codes for CASSSAGGQNEQFF. The entire variable domain, with the rest obtained from reference TRBV28 and TRBJ2-1, is as follows: DVKVTQSSRYLVKRTGEKVFLECVQDMDHENMFWYRQDPGLGLRLIYFSYDVKMKEKGDIPEGYSVSREKKERFSLILESASTNQTSMYLCASSSAGGQNEQFFGPGTRLTVL.

This clone was seen a handful of times. V usage is TRBV6-5 and J usage is TRBJ2-3; tentative D call: TRBD2 (7 bases). The CDR3 runs 14 residues. Germline V gives CDR1 MNHEY, CDR2 SVGAGI. V shed 7 bases and J shed 1 base, with 12 bases lying between them. CDR3 nucleotide sequence: TGTGCCAGCAAGGGGGACTACCGCACAGATACGCAGTATTTT. It yields the protein CASKGDYRTDTQYF.

This clone was counted only a few times. The chain uses TRBV18 and TRBJ1-2; 8 bases align to TRBD1. V dropped 5 bases and J dropped 4; count of bases not matched to a gene: 12. Looked up from germline, CDR1 is KGHSH and CDR2 is LQKENI. The CDR3 sequence is 16 residues long. This chain's CDR3 is CASSWGQARSRYGYTF. CDR3 bases: TGTGCCAGCTCATGGGGACAGGCCCGATCCCGCTATGGCTACACCTTC.

This clone was seen a handful of times. J is TRBJ2-7 and V is TRBV19, with D perhaps matching TRBD2 (6 bases). The CDR3 loop spans 15 amino acids. The V gene's germline CDR1 is LNHDA and CDR2 SQIVND (reference sequence). The V and J ends lost 1 base and 1 base respectively, with 11 bases between them. CDR3 nucleotide sequence: TGTGCCAGTAGTATAGGTGGGGACTGGTCCTACGAGCAGTACTTC. Its protein product is CASSIGGDWSYEQYF.

The V call is TRBV7-2, the J call TRBJ2-3; 7 bases fit TRBD2. Germline-derived CDR1 and CDR2 are SGHTA and FQGNSA. V lost 5 bases and J lost 2; bases outside the gene matches: 7. The CDR3 totals 15 residues. This CDR3 reads CASSDPGTTTDTQYF. The DNA of the CDR3 is TGTGCCAGCAGCGACCCCGGGACTACCACAGATACGCAGTATTTT.

The chain recombines TRBV11-1 with TRBJ2-6; no clear D. CDR3 length: 14 amino acids. Trimming removed 1 base from V and 3 bases from J, with 4 bases in between. Germline V gene sequence: CDR1 SGHAT, CDR2 FQDESV (reference sequence). As DNA, the CDR3 is TGTGCCAGCAGCTTAGTAGATGGGGCCAACGTCCTGACTTTC. Translation: CASSLVDGANVLTF.

This chain connects TRBV7-2 to TRBJ2-7; 8 bases agree with TRBD2. The length of the CDR3 is 14 residues. V was pared by 1 base and J by 8 bases, with 7 bases of the junction left unmatched. CDR1 is SGHTA, CDR2 FQGNSA, per germline. The CDR3 DNA follows: TGTGCCAGCAGCTTAGAGGGTAGCGGGATCAAGCAGTACTTC. It codes for CASSLEGSGIKQYF.

The V gene is TRBV28, the J gene TRBJ2-1; 9 bases are shared with TRBD1. The CDR3 length is 15 residues. Germline V gene sequence: CDR1 MDHEN, CDR2 SYDVKM. V shed 4 bases, J shed 9 bases, and the junction held 10 bases outside the gene matches. The CDR3 is CASSSPRDRVGEQFF. Written as DNA, the CDR3 is TGTGCCAGCAGTTCCCCCCGGGACAGGGTCGGTGAGCAGTTCTTC.

This chain links TRBV28 with TRBJ1-2, with 10 bases matching TRBD1. V was pared by 4 bases and J by 7 bases, with 6 bases of the junction left unmatched. This CDR3 is built from 14 residues. Germline CDR1 is MDHEN and CDR2 is SYDVKM. CDR3 region: CASSSPGQGFGYTF. DNA for the CDR3: TGTGCCAGCAGTTCACCGGGACAGGGGTTTGGCTACACCTTC.

A few counts support this clone. The chain has TRBV4-3 and TRBJ1-1; no firm D call. This CDR3 is built from 13 residues. The V gene lost 4 bases and the J gene lost 0 bases, with 6 bases spanning the gap. Germline V CDR1 and CDR2: LGHNA, YSLEER. DNA of the CDR3: TGCGCCAGCAGCCCCAGTTTGAACACTGAAGCTTTCTTT. Protein: CASSPSLNTEAFF.